The source of this T cell receptor beta chain is a study of cytomegalovirus exposure and HLA in healthy donors. Germline V gene lookup returns CDR1 SGHNT and CDR2 YYREEE (reference sequence). Germline trimming cut 0 bases from V and 4 bases from J; bases unmatched to any gene: 12. The CDR3 length is 18 residues. Concerning this clone: No antigen is known for it.

Study-wide findings and caveats: The authors considered a cluster of highly shared sequence variants likely to be a sequencing artifact. Across HLA loci, a later analysis found differing TCR association rates, with DRB1 most and HLA-C fewest. Association of a missense DCLRE1C variant with TCR beta V- and J-gene trimming was reported in a later analysis.

Amplification used 60 Vbeta primers and 13 Jbeta primers. TCRdb keeps only in-frame clones here, not all; method: immunoSEQ multiplex PCR. The repertoire holds under 200,000 clones, with more than 65% as singletons. The material sequenced was PBMCs. The clonotype was recovered from a young woman in good health and CMV-seronegative. This chain joins TRBV5-4 and TRBJ2-1, with 8 bases identical to TRBD2. In nucleotides, the CDR3 is TGTGCCAGCAGCTTGGGGGCCCGAACTAGCGGAGCATACAATGAGCAGTTCTTC. It specifies CASSLGARTSGAYNEQFF.